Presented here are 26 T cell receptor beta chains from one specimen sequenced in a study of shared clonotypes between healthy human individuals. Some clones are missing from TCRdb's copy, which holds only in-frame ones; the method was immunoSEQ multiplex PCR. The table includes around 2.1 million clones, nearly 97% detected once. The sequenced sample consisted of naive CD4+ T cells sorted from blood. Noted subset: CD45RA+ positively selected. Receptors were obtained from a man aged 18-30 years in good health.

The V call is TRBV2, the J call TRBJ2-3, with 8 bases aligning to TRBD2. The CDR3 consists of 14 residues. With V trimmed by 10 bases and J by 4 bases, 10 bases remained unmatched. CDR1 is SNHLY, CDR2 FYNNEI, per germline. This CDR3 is CATLSGEGADTQYF. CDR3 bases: TGTGCCACCCTTAGCGGGGAGGGCGCAGATACGCAGTATTTT.

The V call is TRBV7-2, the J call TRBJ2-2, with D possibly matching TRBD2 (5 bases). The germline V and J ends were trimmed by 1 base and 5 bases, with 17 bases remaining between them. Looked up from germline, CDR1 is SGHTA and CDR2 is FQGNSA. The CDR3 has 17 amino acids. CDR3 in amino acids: CASSLEPRGRRTGELFF. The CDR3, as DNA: TGTGCCAGCAGCTTAGAACCGAGAGGGAGAAGGACCGGGGAGCTGTTTTTT.

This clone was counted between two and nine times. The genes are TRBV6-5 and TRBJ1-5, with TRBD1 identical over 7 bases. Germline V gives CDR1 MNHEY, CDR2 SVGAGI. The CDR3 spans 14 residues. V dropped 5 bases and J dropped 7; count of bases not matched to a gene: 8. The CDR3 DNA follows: TGTGCCAGCAGTCTGACAGGGAGTGGACAGCCCCAGCATTTT. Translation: CASSLTGSGQPQHF.

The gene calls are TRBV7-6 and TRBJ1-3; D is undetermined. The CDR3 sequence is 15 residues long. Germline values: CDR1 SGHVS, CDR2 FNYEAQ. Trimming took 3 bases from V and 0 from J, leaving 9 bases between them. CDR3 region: CASSFGADSGNTIYF. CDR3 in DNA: TGTGCCAGCAGCTTCGGCGCCGACTCTGGAAACACCATATATTTT.

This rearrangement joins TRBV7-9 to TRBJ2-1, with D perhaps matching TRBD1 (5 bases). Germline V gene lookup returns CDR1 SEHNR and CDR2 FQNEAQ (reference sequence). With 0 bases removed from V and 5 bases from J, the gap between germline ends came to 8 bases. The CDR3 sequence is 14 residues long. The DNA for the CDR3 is TGTGCCAGCAGCTTAGCCAGGGAAAACAATGAGCAGTTCTTC. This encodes CASSLARENNEQFF.

The CDR3 coding sequence is TGTGCCACCAGCAGGGGAGGGGTGAGAAATCAGCCCCAGCATTTT. As protein: CATSRGGVRNQPQHF. The chain couples TRBV15 to TRBJ1-5; perhaps TRBD1 as D (5 bases). Germline lookup yields CDR1 LNHNV and CDR2 YYDKDF (reference sequence). The CDR3 covers 15 residues. V lost 3 bases and J lost 4, with 13 bases in between.

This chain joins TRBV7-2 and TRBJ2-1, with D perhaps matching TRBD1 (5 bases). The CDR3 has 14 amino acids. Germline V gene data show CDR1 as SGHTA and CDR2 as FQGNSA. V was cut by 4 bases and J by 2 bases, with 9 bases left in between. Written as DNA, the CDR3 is TGTGCCAGCAGCTCACAGGAAACCTACAATGAGCAGTTCTTC. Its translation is CASSSQETYNEQFF.

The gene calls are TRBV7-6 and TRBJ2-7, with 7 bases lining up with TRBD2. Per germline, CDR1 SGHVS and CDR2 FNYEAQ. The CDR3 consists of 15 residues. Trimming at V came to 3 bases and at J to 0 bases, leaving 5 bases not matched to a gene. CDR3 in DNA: TGTGCCAGCAGCTTTCAGGGCGGGAGCTCCTACGAGCAGTACTTC. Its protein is CASSFQGGSSYEQYF. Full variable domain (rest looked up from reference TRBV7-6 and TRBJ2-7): GAGVSQSPRYKVTKRGQDVALRCDPISGHVSLYWYRQALGQGPEFLTYFNYEAQQDKSGLPNDRFSAERPEGSISTLTIQRTEQRDSAMYRCASSFQGGSSYEQYFGPGTRLTVT.

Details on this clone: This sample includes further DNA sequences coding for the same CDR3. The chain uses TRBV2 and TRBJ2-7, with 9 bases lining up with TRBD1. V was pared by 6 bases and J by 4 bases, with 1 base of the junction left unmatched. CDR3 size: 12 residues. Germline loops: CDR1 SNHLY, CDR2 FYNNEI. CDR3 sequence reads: CASSGQGYEQYF. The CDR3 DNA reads TGTGCCAGCAGCGGACAGGGGTACGAGCAGTACTTC. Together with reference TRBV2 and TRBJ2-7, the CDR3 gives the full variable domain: EPEVTQTPSHQVTQMGQEVILRCVPISNHLYFYWYRQILGQKVEFLVSFYNNEISEKSEIFDDQFSVERPDGSNFTLKIRSTKLEDSAMYFCASSGQGYEQYFGPGTRLTVT.

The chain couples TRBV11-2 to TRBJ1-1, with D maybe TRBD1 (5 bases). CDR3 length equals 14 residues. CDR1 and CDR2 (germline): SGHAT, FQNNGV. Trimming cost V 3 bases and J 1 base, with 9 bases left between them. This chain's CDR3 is CASSFHGQNTEAFF. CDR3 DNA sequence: TGTGCCAGCAGCTTTCATGGACAGAACACTGAAGCTTTCTTT.

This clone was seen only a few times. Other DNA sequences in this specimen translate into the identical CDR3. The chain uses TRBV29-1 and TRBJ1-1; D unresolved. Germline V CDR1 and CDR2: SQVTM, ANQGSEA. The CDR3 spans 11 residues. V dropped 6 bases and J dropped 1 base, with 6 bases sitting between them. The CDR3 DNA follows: TGCAGCGTAGAGGGGAACACTGAAGCTTTCTTT. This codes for CSVEGNTEAFF.

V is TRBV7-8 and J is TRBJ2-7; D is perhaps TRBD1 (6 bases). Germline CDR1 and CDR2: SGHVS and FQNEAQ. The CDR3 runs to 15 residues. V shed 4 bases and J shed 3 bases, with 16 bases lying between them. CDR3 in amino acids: CASSSQGSPFYEQYF. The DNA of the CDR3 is TGTGCCAGCAGCTCGCAGGGGTCTCCGTTCTACGAGCAGTACTTC.

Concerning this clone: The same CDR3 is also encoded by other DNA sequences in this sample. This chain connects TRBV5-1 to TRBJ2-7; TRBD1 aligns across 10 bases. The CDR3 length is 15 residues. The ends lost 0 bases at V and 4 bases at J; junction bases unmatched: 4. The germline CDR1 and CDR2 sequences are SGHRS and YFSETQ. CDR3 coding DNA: TGCGCCAGCAGCTTGGAGGGACAGGGGTTTTACGAGCAGTACTTC. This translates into CASSLEGQGFYEQYF.

In DNA, the CDR3 is TGTGCCAGCAGTGAGAGCCCAGGGGGGACTAACTATGGCTACACCTTC. Translation: CASSESPGGTNYGYTF. This chain connects TRBV25-1 to TRBJ1-2; TRBD1 matches 7 bases. The CDR3 loop spans 16 amino acids. V trimming: 3 bases; J trimming: 0 bases; junction bases outside the gene matches: 7. The germline CDR1 and CDR2 sequences are MGHDK and SYGVNS.

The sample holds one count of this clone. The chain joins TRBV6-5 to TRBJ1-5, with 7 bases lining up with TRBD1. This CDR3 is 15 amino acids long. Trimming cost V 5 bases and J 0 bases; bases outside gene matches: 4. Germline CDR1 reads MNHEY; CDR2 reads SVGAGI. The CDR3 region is CASSRDSYSNQPQHF. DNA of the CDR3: TGTGCCAGCAGTCGGGACAGCTATAGCAATCAGCCCCAGCATTTT.

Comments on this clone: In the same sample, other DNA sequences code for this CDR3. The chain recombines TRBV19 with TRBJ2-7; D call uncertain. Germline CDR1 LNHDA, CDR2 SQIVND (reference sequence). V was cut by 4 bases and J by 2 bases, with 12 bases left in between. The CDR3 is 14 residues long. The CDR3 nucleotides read TGTGCCAGTAGTAAGACGGACGGGCCCTACGAGCAGTACTTC. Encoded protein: CASSKTDGPYEQYF.

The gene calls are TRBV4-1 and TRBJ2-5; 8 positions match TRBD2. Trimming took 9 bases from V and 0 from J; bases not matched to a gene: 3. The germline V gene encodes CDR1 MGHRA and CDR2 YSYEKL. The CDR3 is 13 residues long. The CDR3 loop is CASSGAYQETQYF. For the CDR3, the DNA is TGCGCCAGTAGCGGGGCGTACCAAGAGACCCAGTACTTC.

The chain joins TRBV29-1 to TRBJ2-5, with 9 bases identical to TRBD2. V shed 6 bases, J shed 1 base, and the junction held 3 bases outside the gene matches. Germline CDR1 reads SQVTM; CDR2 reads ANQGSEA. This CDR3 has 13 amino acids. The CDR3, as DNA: TGCAGCGTCGGGGGACTAGCCCAAGAGACCCAGTACTTC. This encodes CSVGGLAQETQYF.

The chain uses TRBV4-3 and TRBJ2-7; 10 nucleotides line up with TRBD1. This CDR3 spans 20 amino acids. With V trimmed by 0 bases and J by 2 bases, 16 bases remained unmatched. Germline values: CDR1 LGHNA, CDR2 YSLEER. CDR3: CASSQEPLNRQGALTYEQYF. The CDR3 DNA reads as TGCGCCAGCAGCCAAGAGCCCCTTAACCGACAGGGGGCCCTAACCTACGAGCAGTACTTC.

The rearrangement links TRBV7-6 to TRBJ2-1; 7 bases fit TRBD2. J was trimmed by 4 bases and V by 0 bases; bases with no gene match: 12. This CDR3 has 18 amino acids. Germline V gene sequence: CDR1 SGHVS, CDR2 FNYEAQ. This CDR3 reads CASSLAVSSGSKYNEQFF. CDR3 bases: TGTGCCAGCAGCTTAGCGGTTTCTAGCGGTAGCAAATACAATGAGCAGTTCTTC.

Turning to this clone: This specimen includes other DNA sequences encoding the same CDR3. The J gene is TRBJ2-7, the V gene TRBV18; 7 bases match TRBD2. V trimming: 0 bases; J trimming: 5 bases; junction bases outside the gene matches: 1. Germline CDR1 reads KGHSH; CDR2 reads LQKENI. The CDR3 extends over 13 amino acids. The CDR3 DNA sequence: TGTGCCAGCTCACCACCCGGGAGGAACGAGCAGTACTTC. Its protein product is CASSPPGRNEQYF.

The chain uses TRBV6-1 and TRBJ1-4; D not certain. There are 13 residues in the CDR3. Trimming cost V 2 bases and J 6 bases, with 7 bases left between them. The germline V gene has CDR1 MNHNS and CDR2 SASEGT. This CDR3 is CASSERQDEKLFF. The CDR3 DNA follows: TGTGCCAGCAGTGAACGGCAGGATGAAAAACTGTTTTTT.

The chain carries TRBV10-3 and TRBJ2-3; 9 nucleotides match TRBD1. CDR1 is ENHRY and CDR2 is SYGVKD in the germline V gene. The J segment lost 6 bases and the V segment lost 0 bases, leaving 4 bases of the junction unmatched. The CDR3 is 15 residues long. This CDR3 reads CAISESGTGSDTQYF. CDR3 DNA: TGTGCCATCAGTGAGTCTGGGACAGGGAGTGATACGCAGTATTTT.

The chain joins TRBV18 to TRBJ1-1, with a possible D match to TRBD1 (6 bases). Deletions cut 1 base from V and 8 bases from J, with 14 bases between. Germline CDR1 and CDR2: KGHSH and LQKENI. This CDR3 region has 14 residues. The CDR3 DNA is TGTGCCAGCTCACCACGGGACGGGGGGCTGGAAGCTTTCTTT. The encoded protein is CASSPRDGGLEAFF.

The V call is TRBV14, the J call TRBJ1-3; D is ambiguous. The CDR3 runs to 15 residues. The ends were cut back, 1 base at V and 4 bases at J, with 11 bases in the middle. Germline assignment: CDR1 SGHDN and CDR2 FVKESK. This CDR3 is CASSQGLTRGNTIYF. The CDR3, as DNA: TGTGCCAGCAGCCAAGGTCTCACCAGGGGAAACACCATATATTTT.

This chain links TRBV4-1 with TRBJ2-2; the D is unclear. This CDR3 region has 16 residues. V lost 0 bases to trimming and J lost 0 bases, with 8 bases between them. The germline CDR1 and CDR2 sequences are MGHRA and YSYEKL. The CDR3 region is CASSQESATNTGELFF. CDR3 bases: TGCGCCAGCAGCCAAGAAAGCGCTACGAACACCGGGGAGCTGTTTTTT.